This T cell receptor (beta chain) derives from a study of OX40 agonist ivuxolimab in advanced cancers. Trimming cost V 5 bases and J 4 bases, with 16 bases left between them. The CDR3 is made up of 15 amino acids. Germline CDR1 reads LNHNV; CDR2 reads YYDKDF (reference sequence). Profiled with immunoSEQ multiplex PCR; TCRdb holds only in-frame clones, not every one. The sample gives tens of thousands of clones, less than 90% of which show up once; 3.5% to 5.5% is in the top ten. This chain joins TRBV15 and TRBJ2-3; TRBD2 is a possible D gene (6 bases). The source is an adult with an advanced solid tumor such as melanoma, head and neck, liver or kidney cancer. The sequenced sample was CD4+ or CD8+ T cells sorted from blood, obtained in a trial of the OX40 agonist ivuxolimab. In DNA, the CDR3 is TGTGCCACCAGCCCCCGACTAGGGGAAGCAGATACGCAGTATTTT. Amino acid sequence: CATSPRLGEADTQYF.